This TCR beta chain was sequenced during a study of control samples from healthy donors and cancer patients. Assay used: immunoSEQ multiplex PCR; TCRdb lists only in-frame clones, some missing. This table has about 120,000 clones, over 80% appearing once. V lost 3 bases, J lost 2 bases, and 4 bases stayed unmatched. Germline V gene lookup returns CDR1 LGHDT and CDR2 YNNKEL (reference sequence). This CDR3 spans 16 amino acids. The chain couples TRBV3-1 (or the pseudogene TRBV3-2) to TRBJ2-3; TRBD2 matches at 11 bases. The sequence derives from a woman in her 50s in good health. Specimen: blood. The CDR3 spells CASSQGTSGHTDTQYF. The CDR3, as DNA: TGTGCCAGCAGCCAGGGGACTAGCGGCCACACAGATACGCAGTATTTT.